This TCR beta chain was recorded in a study of blood T cell repertoires in COVID-19. Across the study: Sources were T cells, B-cell-depleted T cells, or PBMCs; the material itself was cDNA or gDNA.

Original processing methods: The assay estimated nucleated cells by amplifying reference gene primers. Some clones are missing from TCRdb's copy, which holds only in-frame ones; the method was immunoSEQ multiplex PCR. The DNA gave D and trimming, while V, J and clone size come from that table. Here the sample spans more than 95,000 clones, approximately 87% being singletons. This clone is a singleton in its sample. Germline CDR1 is SGHNT and CDR2 is YYREEE (reference sequence). CDR3 length equals 15 residues. V shed 7 bases and J 3 bases; nucleotides not matched to a gene: 7. The gene calls are TRBV5-4 and TRBJ2-1; 10 bases map to TRBD1. The sample comprised peripheral blood. This sequence originates from a man younger than 45 with acute or convalescent COVID-19. CDR3 DNA: TGTGCCAGCGAAATGCGGACAGGGGGCTACAATGAGCAGTTCTTC. Translating it yields CASEMRTGGYNEQFF.